This T cell receptor (beta chain) was obtained from a study of blood T cell repertoires in COVID-19. Overall study: Some COVID-19 samples were acute and others convalescent; all came from the United States, Italy and Spain. PBMCs, B-cell-depleted T cells, or T cells were the source of the cDNA or gDNA that made up the material.

Only in-frame clones appear in the TCRdb table, and some are missing; sequencing was by immunoSEQ multiplex PCR. The sample includes approximately 85,000 clones, 70% to 90% of them seen just once. The CDR3 consists of 15 residues. V was shortened by 5 bases and J by 0 bases, with 10 bases between the two germline ends. Germline CDR1 and CDR2: MDHEN and SYDVKM. This TCR was recovered from a woman of 80 years or more in a cohort sampled during active or convalescent COVID-19. The source material was peripheral blood. The chain links TRBV28 to TRBJ2-2, with D possibly being TRBD1 (6 bases). CDR3 coding DNA: TGTGCCAGCAGTCGACAGGACCCGAACACCGGGGAGCTGTTTTTT. It translates to CASSRQDPNTGELFF.